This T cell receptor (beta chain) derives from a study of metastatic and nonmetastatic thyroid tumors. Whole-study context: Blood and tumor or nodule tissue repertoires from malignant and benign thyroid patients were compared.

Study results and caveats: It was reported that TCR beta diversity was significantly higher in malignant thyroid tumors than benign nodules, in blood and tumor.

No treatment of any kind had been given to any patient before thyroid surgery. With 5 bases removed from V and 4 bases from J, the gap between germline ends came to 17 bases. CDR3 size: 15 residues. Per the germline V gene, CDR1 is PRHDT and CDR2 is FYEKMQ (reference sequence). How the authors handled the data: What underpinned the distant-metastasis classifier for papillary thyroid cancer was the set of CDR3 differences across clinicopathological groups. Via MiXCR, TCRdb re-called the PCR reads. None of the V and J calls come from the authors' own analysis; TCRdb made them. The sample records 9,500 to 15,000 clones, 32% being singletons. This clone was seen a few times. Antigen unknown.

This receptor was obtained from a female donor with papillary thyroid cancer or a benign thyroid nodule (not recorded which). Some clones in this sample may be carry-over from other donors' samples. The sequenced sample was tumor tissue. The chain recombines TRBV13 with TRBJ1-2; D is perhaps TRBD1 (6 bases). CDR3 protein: CASSPSRTASYGYTF. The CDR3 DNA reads TGTGCCAGCAGCCCCTCCCGGACAGCTTCCTATGGCTACACCTTC.